This TCR beta chain came from a study of graft-versus-host responses after intestinal transplantation. Study in general: Recipients were all induced with anti-thymocyte globulin, then given tacrolimus and steroids for two to three years. Findings and caveats of the study: Early post-transplant HvG declines tracked with peak circulating GvH clone levels. GvH clonotypes were identified within recipient marrow, with a subset emerging first in ileum or blood.

Note on this clone: Its cognate antigen is unknown.

Assay: immunoSEQ multiplex PCR; the TCRdb copy retains only in-frame clones and omits some. This sample carries around 120,000 clones, 80% to 95% of them seen once, and the ten largest clones take more than 0.09%. The starting material was unstimulated CD4+ T cells sorted from spleen or lymph node cells, obtained before intestinal transplant. This receptor was obtained from a human donor who received an intestinal transplant.

The CDR3: CASSLDPLDSSYEQYF. CDR3 sequence (DNA): TGTGCCAGCAGCTTAGATCCCCTAGATTCCTCCTACGAGCAGTACTTC. The rearrangement joins TRBV11-2 to TRBJ2-7, with D unresolved. The V end lost 0 bases, the J end lost 0 bases, and 12 bases lay between the germline ends. The germline gives CDR1 SGHAT, CDR2 FQNNGV. This CDR3 spans 16 amino acids.